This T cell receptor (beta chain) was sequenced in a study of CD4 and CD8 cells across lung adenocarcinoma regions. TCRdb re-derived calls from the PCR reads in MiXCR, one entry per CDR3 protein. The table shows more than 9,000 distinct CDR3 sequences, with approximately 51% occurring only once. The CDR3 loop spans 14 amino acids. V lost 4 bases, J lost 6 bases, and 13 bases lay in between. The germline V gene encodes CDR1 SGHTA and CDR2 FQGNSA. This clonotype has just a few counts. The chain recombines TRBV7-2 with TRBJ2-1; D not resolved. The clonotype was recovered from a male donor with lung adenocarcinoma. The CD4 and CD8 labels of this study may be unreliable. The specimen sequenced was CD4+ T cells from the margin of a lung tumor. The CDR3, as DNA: TGTGCCAGCAGCTACCTAGACTGGGGCAATGAGCAGTTCTTC. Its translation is CASSYLDWGNEQFF.